A selection of T cell receptor beta chains follows, all from one sample in a study of blood T cell repertoires in COVID-19. Clones were read by immunoSEQ multiplex PCR, and TCRdb kept only the in-frame ones, dropping some. In the table there are under 200,000 clones, approximately 90% of which are singletons. The specimen sequenced was peripheral blood. The source of these receptors is an elderly woman in a cohort sampled during active or convalescent COVID-19. The conserved cysteine and the conserved F or W are not part of the CDR3 here. A D gene is named only where the DNA matches it firmly.

v_call	d_call	cdr3_length	j_call	cdr3_aa
TRBV18	NA	12	TRBJ1-1	ASSPGTSNTEAF
TRBV30	NA	10	TRBJ1-1	AWSPGNTEAF
TRBV25-1	TRBD1	12	TRBJ1-5	ASQETGYNQPQH
TRBV18	TRBD1	13	TRBJ1-4	ASSLQGATNEKLF
TRBV27	TRBD1	14	TRBJ2-5	ASSPLSAGGKETQY
TRBV6-2/TRBV6-3	TRBD2	14	TRBJ2-1	ASSYGTSGGGDEQF
TRBV11-3	NA	12	TRBJ2-7	ASSATGTPVEQY
TRBV7-2	TRBD1	11	TRBJ2-1	ASNHWTGVEQF
TRBV7-8	NA	12	TRBJ1-2	ASSPPRDNYGYT
TRBV3-1/TRBV3-2	TRBD1	13	TRBJ2-1	ASSPGTGRNSPQF
TRBV5-1	NA	11	TRBJ1-1	ASSLAGSTEAF
TRBV4-1	NA	15	TRBJ2-1	ASSPDGVGSSYNEQF
TRBV11-2	NA	10	TRBJ2-5	ASSAQGETQY
TRBV5-8	NA	15	TRBJ2-2	ASSGDRGWANTGELF
TRBV6-5	TRBD1	13	TRBJ1-3	ASSWDSQERNTIY
TRBV3-1/TRBV3-2	TRBD1	14	TRBJ1-5	ASSPGTGWSNQPQH
TRBV19	NA	13	TRBJ1-1	ASRSLDGRGTEAF
TRBV29-1	NA	11	TRBJ1-2	SVVPPYNYGYT
TRBV28	NA	13	TRBJ2-5	ASTRGAKHQETQY
TRBV7-2	NA	12	TRBJ2-2	ASSFFRETGELF
TRBV20-1	NA	12	TRBJ1-6	SASIPTENSPLH
TRBV9	TRBD1	16	TRBJ1-2	ASSAQGIGTANNYGYT
TRBV19	TRBD2	13	TRBJ2-1	ASRGLAGTNNEQF
TRBV19	NA	13	TRBJ1-3	ASREVDVLGNTIY
TRBV28	TRBD1	14	TRBJ1-6	ASSLTGTGGFSPLH
TRBV3-1/TRBV3-2	NA	13	TRBJ2-5	ASSRVQGVGETQY
TRBV20-1	NA	8	TRBJ2-7	SAQQGGQY
TRBV5-5	NA	13	TRBJ1-5	ASSYSITGGEPQH
TRBV13	TRBD2	15	TRBJ2-4	ASSLVLAGGWGNIQY
TRBV18	TRBD1	12	TRBJ1-4	ASSRTGEEEKLF
TRBV7-2	NA	12	TRBJ1-4	ASSFGGMNEKLF
TRBV7-2	NA	12	TRBJ1-2	ASSLALTGNGYT
TRBV19	TRBD1	13	TRBJ1-4	ASARGQADNEKLF
TRBV28	NA	11	TRBJ2-3	ASSFPVGQAQY
TRBV30	TRBD1	11	TRBJ2-1	AWSQDRVNEQF
TRBV2	TRBD1	14	TRBJ2-5	ASSEAGTGDGETQY
TRBV11-2	TRBD1	14	TRBJ2-3	ASTTGQGWSTDTQY
TRBV3-1/TRBV3-2	TRBD1	14	TRBJ1-2	ASSQAGGQGAEGYT
TRBV28	NA	14	TRBJ2-6	ASNNPGLSGANVLT
TRBV13	TRBD1	13	TRBJ1-6	ASSSGQGDNSPLH
TRBV7-2	NA	15	TRBJ2-3	ASSAFFSGPSTDTQY
TRBV29-1	NA	12	TRBJ1-2	SVEREVGSYGYT
TRBV19	TRBD1	12	TRBJ2-5	ASGWTGMQETQY
TRBV4-1	TRBD1	15	TRBJ2-1	ASSTSHPGQAYNEQF
TRBV7-9	TRBD1	10	TRBJ1-1	AQGTVNTEAF
TRBV27	TRBD1	16	TRBJ2-1	ASSLGTGGAGKYNEQF
TRBV7-9	NA	15	TRBJ1-6	ASSLEQGIIYNSPLH
TRBV30	TRBD2	9	TRBJ2-1	AWMVGGRGF
TRBV30	NA	12	TRBJ2-1	AWIKQAVHNEQF
TRBV7-2	NA	14	TRBJ2-7	ASSLGGGGDSYEQY
TRBV29-1	TRBD2	11	TRBJ2-3	SVRERGADTQY
TRBV11-3	TRBD1	13	TRBJ2-3	ASSPPGTGPDTQY
TRBV28	TRBD1	14	TRBJ1-5	ASRSPGTGFNQPQH
TRBV29-1	TRBD1	10	TRBJ2-5	SGGTGEETQY
TRBV10-2	TRBD1	12	TRBJ1-1	ACMTGTGGTEAF
TRBV10-3	TRBD2	14	TRBJ2-1	AISITSGGAYNEQF
TRBV28	NA	11	TRBJ1-2	ASSFARDYGYT
TRBV9	NA	13	TRBJ2-3	ASSVVAGTTDTQY